A selection of T cell receptor beta chains follows, all from one sample in a study of cytomegalovirus exposure and HLA in healthy donors. TCRdb's table, derived via immunoSEQ multiplex PCR, lists solely in-frame clones and lacks some. The sample lists 180,000 or so clones, about nine tenths occurring once. The sequenced material came from PBMCs. The receptors were gathered from a man aged 30 to 45 in good health and CMV-seropositive. The CDR3 runs from the conserved cysteine through the conserved F or W. Fields, in order: CDR3 length, D gene, clone size, J gene, V gene, CDR3 DNA, CDR3 protein. A D gene is named only where the DNA matches it firmly. The listing skips clone size in some rows; elsewhere it reads once, few, many or a size class.

16	.	.	TRBJ2-7	TRBV11-3	TGTGCCAGCAGCCACAGAGGCTCCGGCCGTTTAGTAGAGCAGTACTTC	CASSHRGSGRLVEQYF
17	TRBD1	.	TRBJ2-1	TRBV4-1	TGCGCCAGCAGCCAAGATCTGAGGACAGGGGCCAACAATGAGCAGTTCTTC	CASSQDLRTGANNEQFF
15	TRBD2	few	TRBJ2-3	TRBV29-1	TGCAGCGTTGCGGGGACTAGCGGCTTCACAGATACGCAGTATTTT	CSVAGTSGFTDTQYF
15	TRBD1	once	TRBJ2-1	TRBV5-6	TGTGCCAGCAAAACGGGACAGGGGTCCTACAATGAGCAGTTCTTC	CASKTGQGSYNEQFF
16	TRBD2	.	TRBJ2-1	TRBV28	TGTGCCAGCACCCGGGGACTAGCGACTTCCTACAATGAGCAGTTCTTC	CASTRGLATSYNEQFF
13	.	.	TRBJ2-7	TRBV29-1	TGCAGCGTAGTGAAGCGGGCTTCCTACGAGCAGTACTTC	CSVVKRASYEQYF
14	.	.	TRBJ2-1	TRBV9	TGTGCCAGCAGCGACGGGACTCCCGCTTATGAGCAGTTCTTC	CASSDGTPAYEQFF
19	.	.	TRBJ2-7	TRBV28	TGTGCCAGCAGTTTATTGGGGACAGGGGTTAGCGGGAGCCCCTACGAGCAGTACTTC	CASSLLGTGVSGSPYEQYF
14	.	.	TRBJ1-1	TRBV19	TGTGCCAGTAGTATAGCCAACTCCGCCTCCGGAGCTTTCTTT	CASSIANSASGAFF
15	.	.	TRBJ2-2	TRBV7-3	TGTGCCAGCAGCTTAAGCCCACAGGGAGTCGGGGAGCTGTTTTTT	CASSLSPQGVGELFF
14	.	.	TRBJ1-6	TRBV19	TGTGCCAGTAGTACAACCCTCGGGGGTTCACCCCTCCACTTT	CASSTTLGGSPLHF
15	.	once	TRBJ2-1	TRBV11-2	TGTGCCAGCAGCTTAGACAGGAGCTCCTACAATGAGCAGTTCTTC	CASSLDRSSYNEQFF
14	TRBD1	.	TRBJ1-2	TRBV6-4	TGTGCCAGCAGCGCCAGGACAGGGGGCATGAGCTACACCTTC	CASSARTGGMSYTF
13	.	.	TRBJ1-2	TRBV5-5	TGTGCCAGCAGCTACGATGAGTGGTATGGCTACACCTTC	CASSYDEWYGYTF
15	TRBD1	.	TRBJ1-6	TRBV9	TGTGCCAGCAGCGTAGAGGGACAGTATAATTCACCCCTCCACTTT	CASSVEGQYNSPLHF
13	TRBD2	.	TRBJ2-1	TRBV28	TGTGCTTCCCGAGGACGGGAGGGGAATGAGCAGTTCTTC	CASRGREGNEQFF
13	.	.	TRBJ2-7	TRBV10-2	TGCGCCAGTGGACAGTTAGTCTCCTACGAGCAGTACTTC	CASGQLVSYEQYF
16	.	.	TRBJ2-7	TRBV11-2	TGTGCCAGCAGCTTAGAAGGAACAGGGAGCTCCTACGAGCAGTACTTC	CASSLEGTGSSYEQYF
13	.	.	TRBJ2-5	TRBV25-1	TGTGCCAGCAGTGAGTCGTTTTCGGGGGCCCAGTACTTC	CASSESFSGAQYF
15	.	.	TRBJ1-1	TRBV5-1	TGCGCCAGCAGCTTGGTTGGGGGCACTATACCTGAAGCTTTCTTT	CASSLVGGTIPEAFF
12	.	.	TRBJ2-1	TRBV28	TGTGCCAGCAGTTTGAGGTACAATGAGCAGTTCTTC	CASSLRYNEQFF
15	TRBD1	.	TRBJ1-3	TRBV5-1	TGCGCCAGCAGCTCAGACAGGGGCTCTGGAAACACCATATATTTT	CASSSDRGSGNTIYF
16	.	.	TRBJ2-7	TRBV30	TGTGCCTGGAGTTCGAAGGCTTTGGGACACCTCTACGAGCAGTACTTC	CAWSSKALGHLYEQYF
16	.	.	TRBJ2-1	TRBV28	TGTGCCAGCAGTTCCAGGACTGGGAGCTCCTACAATGAGCAGTTCTTC	CASSSRTGSSYNEQFF
14	.	.	TRBJ1-1	TRBV27	TGTGCCAGCAGTTCACAGGGTAAGAACACTGAAGCTTTCTTT	CASSSQGKNTEAFF
13	.	.	TRBJ1-4	TRBV9	TGTGCCAGCAGCGGCGCGGCTAATGAAAAACTGTTTTTT	CASSGAANEKLFF
14	.	.	TRBJ1-6	TRBV19	TGTGCCAGTAGTATAGCTGGGGGCGATTCACCCCTCCACTTT	CASSIAGGDSPLHF
14	.	.	TRBJ1-5	TRBV28	TGTGCCAGCAGAGCTGGACAGAGCAATCAGCCCCAGCATTTT	CASRAGQSNQPQHF
14	.	.	TRBJ1-2	TRBV27	TGTGCCAGCAGTCCTCGGGGTGGGGTTTATGGCTACACCTTC	CASSPRGGVYGYTF
14	.	.	TRBJ2-3	TRBV6-1	TGTGCCAGCAATGGCAGCCCTAGCACAGATACGCAGTATTTT	CASNGSPSTDTQYF
14	.	.	TRBJ1-4	TRBV6-5	TGTGCCAGCAGTTATTCAGGGACTAATGAAAAACTGTTTTTT	CASSYSGTNEKLFF
16	TRBD1	.	TRBJ1-4	TRBV4-2	TGTGCCAGCAGCCAAACAGGGGGCGCAACTAATGAAAAACTGTTTTTT	CASSQTGGATNEKLFF
12	TRBD1	.	TRBJ1-1	TRBV6-6	TGTGCCAGCAGTGTGGACAGGGTCATTGCTTTCTTT	CASSVDRVIAFF
15	.	.	TRBJ2-1	TRBV19	TGTGCCAGTAGTCCCTGGGGGAGCTCCTACAATGAGCAGTTCTTC	CASSPWGSSYNEQFF
16	.	few	TRBJ2-2	TRBV7-3	TGTGCCAGCAGCTATAGGACTAATTCGAACACCGGGGAGCTGTTTTTT	CASSYRTNSNTGELFF
11	TRBD2	.	TRBJ2-1	TRBV28	TGTGCCGCGACTAGCCCCAATGAGCAGTTCTTC	CAATSPNEQFF
12	.	many	TRBJ2-7	TRBV5-4	TGTGCCAGCAGCTTTGGAGGGGTCGAGCAGTACTTC	CASSFGGVEQYF
16	.	.	TRBJ1-4	TRBV5-1	TGCGCCAGCAGCTTGATCCCAGGGCGGGGTAATGAAAAACTGTTTTTT	CASSLIPGRGNEKLFF
11	.	.	TRBJ2-7	TRBV20-1	TGCAGTGCTAGACTTAATGGCGAGCAGTACTTC	CSARLNGEQYF
17	TRBD1	.	TRBJ1-5	TRBV27	TGTGCCAGCAGTTTATCTGGGGGACAGGGGGCTAGTCAGCCCCAGCATTTT	CASSLSGGQGASQPQHF
13	TRBD2	.	TRBJ2-5	TRBV2	TGTGCCAGCAGAGGGACTACACAAGAGACCCAGTACTTC	CASRGTTQETQYF
15	TRBD2	.	TRBJ2-7	TRBV25-1	TGTGCCAGCAGCAGCCTAGCGGGGGCCACCTACGAGCAGTACTTC	CASSSLAGATYEQYF
14	.	.	TRBJ1-5	TRBV6-6	TGTGCCAGCAGTTACTCATCCTTAAGTCAGCCCCAGCATTTT	CASSYSSLSQPQHF